The rows below give T cell receptor beta chains drawn from one sample of a study of shared clonotypes between healthy human individuals. Sequencing was performed with immunoSEQ multiplex PCR; in TCRdb, only in-frame clones are kept and a portion is missing. Of some 2,400,000 clones listed, 90% to 96% are singletons. The sequenced sample consisted of naive CD4+ T cells sorted from blood. These receptors were taken from a man between 18 and 29 years old in good health. CDR3s include the opening cysteine and the closing phenylalanine or tryptophan. D genes are given only for firm matches. The size of a clone is reported for some rows only, either as once, few or many, or as a class for expanded clones.

clone_size d_call j_call v_call cdr3_aa cdr3_nt
once TRBD1 TRBJ1-1 TRBV6-5 CASSSRQGRGNTEAFF TGTGCCAGCAGTTCGAGACAGGGTAGGGGGAACACTGAAGCTTTCTTT
- - TRBJ2-4 TRBV7-6 CASSQNLGNIQYF TGTGCCAGCAGCCAAAATTTGGGAAACATTCAGTACTTC
- TRBD1 TRBJ1-2 TRBV7-3 CASSAQQGAGGYTF TGTGCCAGCAGCGCCCAACAGGGGGCGGGTGGCTACACCTTC
- - TRBJ1-1 TRBV19 CASSIVTHGTEAFF TGTGCCAGTAGTATAGTCACACACGGCACTGAAGCTTTCTTT
- - TRBJ2-7 TRBV6-1 CASSDRTITYEQYF TGTGCCAGCAGTGACAGGACGATAACCTACGAGCAGTACTTC
- TRBD2 TRBJ2-3 TRBV10-3 CAISDSRLAADTQYF TGTGCCATCAGTGATTCTAGGCTAGCGGCAGATACGCAGTATTTT
- - TRBJ1-1 TRBV5-1 CASSLDKGGEAFF TGCGCCAGCAGCTTGGATAAGGGCGGTGAAGCTTTCTTT
- - TRBJ1-5 TRBV6-4 CASSDSKYLGGTQPQHF TGTGCCAGCAGTGACTCGAAATATCTAGGGGGGACTCAGCCCCAGCATTTT
- - TRBJ1-3 TRBV4-3 CASSQDLGFSGNTIYF TGCGCCAGCAGCCAAGATTTAGGGTTCTCTGGAAACACCATATATTTT
- - TRBJ2-1 TRBV15 CATTGMSYNEQFF TGTGCCACCACAGGGATGTCCTACAATGAGCAGTTCTTC
- - TRBJ2-7 TRBV19 CASSIGLWFSEQYF TGTGCCAGTAGTATAGGGCTTTGGTTTTCCGAGCAGTACTTC
- - TRBJ2-5 TRBV7-9 CASSLGIGFGTQYF TGTGCCAGCAGCTTAGGTATAGGCTTCGGGACCCAGTACTTC
- - TRBJ2-4 TRBV6-1 CASSTIAKNIQYF TGTGCCAGCAGTACCATAGCCAAAAACATTCAGTACTTC
- TRBD1 TRBJ1-1 TRBV5-1 CASSLVSGQGPNTEAFF TGCGCCAGCAGCTTGGTTTCGGGACAGGGGCCGAACACTGAAGCTTTCTTT
few - TRBJ1-2 TRBV14 CASSPTFGDYTF TGTGCCAGCAGCCCCACTTTCGGTGACTACACCTTC
- - TRBJ1-5 TRBV28 CASSLSAGALWQPQHF TGTGCCAGCAGTTTATCTGCAGGGGCTCTTTGGCAGCCCCAGCATTTT
- - TRBJ1-1 TRBV4-1 CASSQVDFRGHTEAFF TGCGCCAGCAGCCAAGTGGACTTCCGGGGGCACACTGAAGCTTTCTTT
- TRBD1 TRBJ1-2 TRBV6-5 CASSQGQEHYF TGTGCCAGCAGTCAGGGACAGGAACACTACTTC
- - TRBJ2-3 TRBV7-9 CASSLLTDTQYF TGTGCCAGCAGCTTACTCACAGATACGCAGTATTTT
- - TRBJ1-5 TRBV30 CAWASSVQPQHF TGTGCCTGGGCCTCTTCGGTGCAGCCCCAGCATTTT
- - TRBJ2-7 TRBV2 CASKATYEQYF TGTGCCAGCAAGGCCACCTACGAGCAGTACTTC
once - TRBJ1-6 TRBV28 CAGSPRFSYNSPLHF TGTGCCGGGTCGCCGAGATTCTCCTATAATTCACCCCTCCACTTT
- TRBD2 TRBJ2-2 TRBV13 CASSRKRKTPGTSGGEHTGELFF TGTGCCAGCAGCCGCAAACGGAAAACCCCCGGGACTAGCGGGGGGGAGCACACCGGGGAGCTGTTTTTT
- - TRBJ2-4 TRBV6-1 CASSEADRGNKNIQYF TGTGCCAGCAGTGAAGCGGATCGGGGTAACAAAAACATTCAGTACTTC
- - TRBJ1-1 TRBV29-1 CSVSGTKTEAFF TGCAGCGTTTCCGGGACAAAGACTGAAGCTTTCTTT
- - TRBJ1-1 TRBV30 CAWTRQNTEAFF TGTGCCTGGACCCGACAGAACACTGAAGCTTTCTTT
- - TRBJ2-6 TRBV10-3 CAISDPRWSSGANVLTF TGTGCCATCAGTGACCCACGATGGAGCTCTGGGGCCAACGTCCTGACTTTC
- TRBD1 TRBJ2-7 TRBV29-1 CSVRQGAGPRTSYEQYF TGCAGCGTAAGACAGGGGGCAGGACCACGTACCTCCTACGAGCAGTACTTC
- - TRBJ2-3 TRBV28 CASSLPTGPDTQYF TGTGCCAGCAGTTTACCCACAGGGCCAGATACGCAGTATTTT
- TRBD1 TRBJ2-1 TRBV28 CASSLGTAGYNEQFF TGTGCCAGCAGTTTAGGGACAGCTGGATACAACGAGCAGTTCTTC
- - TRBJ2-4 TRBV6-5 CASRRNRAKNIQYF TGTGCCAGCAGAAGGAACAGAGCCAAAAACATTCAGTACTTC
- TRBD2 TRBJ2-3 TRBV9 CASSVEGTSGRIGLWADTQYF TGTGCCAGCAGCGTAGAGGGAACTAGCGGGAGGATCGGGCTTTGGGCAGATACGCAGTATTTT
- - TRBJ2-4 TRBV2 CASRRLTGENIQYF TGTGCCAGCAGACGCCTTACGGGAGAAAACATTCAGTACTTC